The source of this T cell receptor (beta chain) is a study of blood T cell repertoires in COVID-19. Across the study: Material from acute and convalescent COVID-19 was sourced from the United States, Italy and Spain.

V lost 8 bases, J lost 5 bases, and 6 bases stayed unmatched. Germline V gene sequence: CDR1 MGHDK, CDR2 SYGVNS. The CDR3 is 13 amino acids. Sequenced by immunoSEQ multiplex PCR; TCRdb stores in-frame clones only, minus some. The table lists some 250,000 clones, 80% to 85% of them singletons. The source of this sequence is a man aged 50-60 years with active or convalescent COVID-19. Source material: peripheral blood. This chain links TRBV25-1 with TRBJ1-1; 9 bases are a match to TRBD1. In DNA form, the CDR3 reads TGTGCCAGCGCGGAGACAGGGGGAACTGAAGCTTTCTTT. Its translation: CASAETGGTEAFF.